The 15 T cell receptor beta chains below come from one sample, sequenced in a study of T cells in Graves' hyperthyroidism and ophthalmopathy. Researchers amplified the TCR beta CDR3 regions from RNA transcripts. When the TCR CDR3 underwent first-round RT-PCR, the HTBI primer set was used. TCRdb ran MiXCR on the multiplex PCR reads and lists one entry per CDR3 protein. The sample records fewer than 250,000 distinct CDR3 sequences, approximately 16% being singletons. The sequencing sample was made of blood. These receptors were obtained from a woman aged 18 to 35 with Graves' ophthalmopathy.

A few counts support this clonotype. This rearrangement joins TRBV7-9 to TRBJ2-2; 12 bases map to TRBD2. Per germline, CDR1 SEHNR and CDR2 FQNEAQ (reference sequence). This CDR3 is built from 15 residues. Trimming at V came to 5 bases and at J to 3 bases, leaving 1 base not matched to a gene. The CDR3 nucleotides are TGTGCCAGCAGCCGGACTAGCGGGGACACCGGGGAGCTGTTTTTT. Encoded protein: CASSRTSGDTGELFF.

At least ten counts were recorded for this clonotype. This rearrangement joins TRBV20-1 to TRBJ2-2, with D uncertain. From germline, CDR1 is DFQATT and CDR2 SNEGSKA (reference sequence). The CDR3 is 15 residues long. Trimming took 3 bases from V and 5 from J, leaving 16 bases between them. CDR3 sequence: CSASGGSVRTGELFF. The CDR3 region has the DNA TGCAGTGCTAGTGGTGGATCGGTACGGACCGGGGAGCTGTTTTTT.

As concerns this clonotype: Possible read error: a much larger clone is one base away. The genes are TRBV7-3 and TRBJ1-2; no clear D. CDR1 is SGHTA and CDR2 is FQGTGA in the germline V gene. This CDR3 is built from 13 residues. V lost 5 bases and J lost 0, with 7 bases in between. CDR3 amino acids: CASSQLSNYGYTF. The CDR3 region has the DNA TGTGCCAGCAGCCAGTTATCTAACTATGGCTACACCTTC.

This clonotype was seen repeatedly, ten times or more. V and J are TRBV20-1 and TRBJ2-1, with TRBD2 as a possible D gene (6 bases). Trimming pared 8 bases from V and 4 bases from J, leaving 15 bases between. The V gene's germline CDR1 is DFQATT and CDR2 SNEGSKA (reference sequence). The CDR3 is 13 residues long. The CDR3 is CSSKGTLYNEQFF. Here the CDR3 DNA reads TGCAGTTCTAAGGGGACTCTATACAATGAGCAGTTCTTC.

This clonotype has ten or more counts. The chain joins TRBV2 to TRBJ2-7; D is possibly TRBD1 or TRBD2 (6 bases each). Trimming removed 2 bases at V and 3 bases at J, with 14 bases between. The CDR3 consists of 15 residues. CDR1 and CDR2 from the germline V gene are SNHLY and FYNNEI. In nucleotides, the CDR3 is TGTGCCAGCAGTGAAACAGGGACTGCCTACTACGAGCAGTACTTC. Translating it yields CASSETGTAYYEQYF.

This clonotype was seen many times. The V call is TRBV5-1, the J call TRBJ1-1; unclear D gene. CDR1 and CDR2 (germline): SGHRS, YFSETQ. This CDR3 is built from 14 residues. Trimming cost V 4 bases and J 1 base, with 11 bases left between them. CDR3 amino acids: CASSLTTANTEAFF. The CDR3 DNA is TGCGCCAGCAGCCTCACGACCGCGAACACTGAAGCTTTCTTT.

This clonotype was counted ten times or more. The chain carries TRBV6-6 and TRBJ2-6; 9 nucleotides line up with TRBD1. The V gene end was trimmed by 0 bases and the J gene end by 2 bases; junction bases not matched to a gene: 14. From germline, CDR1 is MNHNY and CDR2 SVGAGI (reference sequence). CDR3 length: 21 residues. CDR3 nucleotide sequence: TGTGCCAGCAGTTACTCGGTTGCCGGGACAGGGTTTTTTACTGGGGCCAACGTCCTGACTTTC. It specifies CASSYSVAGTGFFTGANVLTF.

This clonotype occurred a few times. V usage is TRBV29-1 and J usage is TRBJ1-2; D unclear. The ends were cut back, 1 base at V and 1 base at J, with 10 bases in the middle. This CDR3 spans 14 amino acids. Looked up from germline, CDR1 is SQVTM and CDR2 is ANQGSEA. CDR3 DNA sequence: TGCAGCGTTGAAGGGGTGGGCCGTAACTATGGCTACACCTTC. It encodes CSVEGVGRNYGYTF.

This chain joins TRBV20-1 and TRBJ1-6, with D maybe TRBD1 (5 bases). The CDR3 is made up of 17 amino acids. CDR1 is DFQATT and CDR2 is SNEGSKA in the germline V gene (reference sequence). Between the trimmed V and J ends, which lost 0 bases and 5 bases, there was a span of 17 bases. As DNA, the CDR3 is TGCAGTGCTAGAGATGCACAGGAGCTACCGGATAATTCACCCCTCCACTTT. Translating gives CSARDAQELPDNSPLHF.

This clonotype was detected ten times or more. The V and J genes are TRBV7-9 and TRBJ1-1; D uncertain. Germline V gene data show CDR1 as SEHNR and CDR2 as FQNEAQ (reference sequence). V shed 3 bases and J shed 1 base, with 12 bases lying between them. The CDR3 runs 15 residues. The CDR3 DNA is TGTGCCAGCAGCTTTCTCCTGACGGCGAACACTGAAGCTTTCTTT. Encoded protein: CASSFLLTANTEAFF.

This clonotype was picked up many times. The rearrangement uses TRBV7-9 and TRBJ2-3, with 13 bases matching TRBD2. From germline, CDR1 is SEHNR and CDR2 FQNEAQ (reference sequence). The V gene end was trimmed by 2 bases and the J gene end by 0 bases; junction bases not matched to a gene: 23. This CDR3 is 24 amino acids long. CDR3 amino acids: CASSLPPGQGTGLAGDQSTDTQYF. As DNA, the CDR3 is TGTGCCAGCAGCTTACCGCCGGGACAGGGAACTGGACTAGCGGGAGATCAGAGCACAGATACGCAGTATTTT.

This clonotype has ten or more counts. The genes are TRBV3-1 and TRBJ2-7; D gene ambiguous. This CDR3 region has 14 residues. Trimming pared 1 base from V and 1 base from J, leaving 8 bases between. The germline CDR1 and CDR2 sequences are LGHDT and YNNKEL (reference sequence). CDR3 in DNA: TGTGCCAGCAGCCAAGGTATAGGGTCCTACGAGCAGTACTTC. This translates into CASSQGIGSYEQYF.

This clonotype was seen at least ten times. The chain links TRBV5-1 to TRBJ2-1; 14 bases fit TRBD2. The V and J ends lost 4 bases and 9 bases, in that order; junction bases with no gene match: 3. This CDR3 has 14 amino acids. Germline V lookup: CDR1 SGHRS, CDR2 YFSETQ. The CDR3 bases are TGCGCCAGCAGCCTGGGACTAGCGGGGGTTGAGCAGTTCTTC. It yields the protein CASSLGLAGVEQFF.

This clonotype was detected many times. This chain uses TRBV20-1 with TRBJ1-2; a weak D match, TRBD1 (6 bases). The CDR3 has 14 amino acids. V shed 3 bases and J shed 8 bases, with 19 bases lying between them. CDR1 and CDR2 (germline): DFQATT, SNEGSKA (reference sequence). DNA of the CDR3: TGCAGTGCTAGCAGCGAGACAGGCCCCCGGGGCTACACCTTC. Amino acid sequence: CSASSETGPRGYTF.

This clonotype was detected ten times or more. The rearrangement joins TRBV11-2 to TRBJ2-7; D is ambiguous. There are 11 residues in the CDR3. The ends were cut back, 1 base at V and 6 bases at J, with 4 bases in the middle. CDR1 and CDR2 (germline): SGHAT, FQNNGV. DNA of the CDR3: TGTGCCAGCAGCTTAGTCGGCGAGCAGTACTTC. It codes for CASSLVGEQYF.